The clone carrying this T cell receptor (beta chain) has ten or more counts. TCRdb re-analysed the multiplex PCR reads in MiXCR, keeping a single row per CDR3 protein. The repertoire includes under 150,000 distinct CDR3 sequences, approximately 21% of them detected once, and around 2.2% sits in the top ten. Axillary draining lymph nodes of breast cancer patients supplied the node samples. The V and J ends lost 3 bases and 1 base respectively, with 10 bases between them. Germline V gives CDR1 SGHVS, CDR2 FNYEAQ. The CDR3 is 14 amino acids. The data were obtained in a study of breast tumors, draining lymph nodes, adjacent tissues.

Sequenced input: axillary lymph node tissue. V is TRBV7-6 and J is TRBJ2-7, with D possibly matching TRBD1 (7 bases). This receptor was taken from a female donor with breast cancer. Some clones in this sample may be carry-over from other donors' samples. Here the CDR3 DNA reads TGTGCCAGCAGCTTGACAGGGAGGTCCTACGAGCAGTACTTC. Translated: CASSLTGRSYEQYF.